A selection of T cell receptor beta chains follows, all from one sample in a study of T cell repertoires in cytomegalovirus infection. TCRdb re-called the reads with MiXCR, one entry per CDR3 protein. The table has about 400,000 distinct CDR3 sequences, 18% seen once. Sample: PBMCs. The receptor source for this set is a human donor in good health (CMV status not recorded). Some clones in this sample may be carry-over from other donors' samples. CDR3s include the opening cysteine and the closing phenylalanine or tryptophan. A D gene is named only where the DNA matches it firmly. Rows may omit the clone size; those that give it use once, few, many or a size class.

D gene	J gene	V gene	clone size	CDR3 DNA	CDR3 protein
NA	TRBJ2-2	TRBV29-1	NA	TGCAGCGTTGATGGGGGACGGACCGGGGAGCTGTTTTTT	CSVDGGRTGELFF
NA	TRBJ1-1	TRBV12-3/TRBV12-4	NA	TGTGCCAGCAGTTTCACTTACACTGAAGCTTTCTTT	CASSFTYTEAFF
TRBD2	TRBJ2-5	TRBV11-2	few	TGTGCCAGCAGCACCTGGGGCGGGAGAACGACCCAGTACTTC	CASSTWGGRTTQYF
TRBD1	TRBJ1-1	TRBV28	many	TGTGCCAGCAGTTCGACAGGGATGAACACTGAAGCTTTCTTT	CASSSTGMNTEAFF
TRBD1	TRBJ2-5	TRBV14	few	TGTGCCAGCAGCCGGCGGACAGGGGACCGTGGGGGAGAGACCCAGTACTTC	CASSRRTGDRGGETQYF
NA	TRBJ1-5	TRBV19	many	TGTGCCAGTAGTCCCCGGGGAGGCAGTTATAGCAATCAGCCCCAGCATTTT	CASSPRGGSYSNQPQHF
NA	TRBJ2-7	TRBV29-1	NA	TGCAGCGTTGTCCCCACGAGGGGTACCCACGAGCAGTACTTC	CSVVPTRGTHEQYF
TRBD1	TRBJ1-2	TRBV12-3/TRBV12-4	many	TGTGCCAGCAGTCCCCGGACAGGTAGCTATGGCTACACCTTC	CASSPRTGSYGYTF
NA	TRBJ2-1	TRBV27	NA	TGTGCCAGCAGTAGCCAGGGACTCTACAATGAGCAGTTCTTC	CASSSQGLYNEQFF
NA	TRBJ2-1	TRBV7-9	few	TGTGCCAGCAGCTCCCCGACGGAGAGGGGGGAGTACAATGAGCAGTTCTTC	CASSSPTERGEYNEQFF
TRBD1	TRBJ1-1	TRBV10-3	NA	TGTGCCATCAGCCAGGGGACAGAAACTGAAGCTTTCTTT	CAISQGTETEAFF
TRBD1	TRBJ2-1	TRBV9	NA	TGTGCCAGCAGCGCGATGGACAGGAGCTCCTACAATGAGCAGTTCTTC	CASSAMDRSSYNEQFF
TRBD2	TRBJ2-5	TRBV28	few	TGTGCCAGCAGTCTCCGGTTAGCGGGGGTCCTAGAGACCCAGTACTTC	CASSLRLAGVLETQYF
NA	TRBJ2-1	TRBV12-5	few	TGTGCTAGTGGCCCCAGCGGAAGCAATGAGCAGTTCTTC	CASGPSGSNEQFF
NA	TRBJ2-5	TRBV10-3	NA	TGTGCCATCAGTTACGGGGCTAAAGAGACCCAGTACTTC	CAISYGAKETQYF
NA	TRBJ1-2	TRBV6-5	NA	TGTGCCAGCAGTTACGGGGTCCAGTGGCAGGGTGAATACACCTTC	CASSYGVQWQGEYTF
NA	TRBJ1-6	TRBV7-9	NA	TGTGCCAGCAGCTTATCTATAGGGACCGGTTCACCCCTCCACTTT	CASSLSIGTGSPLHF
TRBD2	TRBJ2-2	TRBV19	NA	TGTGCCAGTAGTATTCGGTGGCGGGAGCTGGACACCGGGGAGCTGTTTTTT	CASSIRWRELDTGELFF
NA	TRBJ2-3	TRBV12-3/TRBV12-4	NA	TGTGCCGGCAGCCCGCCAGGGTGGACGCAGTATTTT	CAGSPPGWTQYF
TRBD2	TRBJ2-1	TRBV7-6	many	TGTGCCAGCAGCACCGCGGCAGCGGGGGGCCCGCATGCCTTC	CASSTAAAGGPHAF
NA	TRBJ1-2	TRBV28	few	TGTGCCAGCAGTTTGGCCGACCGGAATGGCTACACCTTC	CASSLADRNGYTF
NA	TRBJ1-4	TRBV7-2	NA	TGTGCCAGCAGCCTAGGGCAGGCCAGTAGTGTAAAACTGTTTTTT	CASSLGQASSVKLFF
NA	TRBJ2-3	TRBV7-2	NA	TGTGCCAGCAGCGGCGCAGGCATCACAGATACGCAGTATTTT	CASSGAGITDTQYF
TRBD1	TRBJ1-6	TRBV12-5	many	TGTGCTAGTGCCCCAGGGACAGGGGTCTCACCCCTCCACTTT	CASAPGTGVSPLHF
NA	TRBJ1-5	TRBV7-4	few	TGTGCCAGCACGCCGGGCCAGGGGAGCGTTCAGCCCCAGCATTTT	CASTPGQGSVQPQHF
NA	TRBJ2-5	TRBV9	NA	TGTGCCAGCAGCGCCGAGGGGACCCAGTACTTC	CASSAEGTQYF